Below, 13 T cell receptor beta chains from the same sample are listed, as sequenced in a study of shared clonotypes between healthy human individuals. The data were produced by immunoSEQ multiplex PCR, yet TCRdb's version contains in-frame clones alone and is incomplete. The sample lists about 710,000 clones; roughly 72% were seen once. Sequencing was performed on memory CD4+ T cells sorted from blood. The subset is: CD45RA-negative fraction. The receptors come from a woman between 25 and 40 years old in good health.

The chain employs TRBV27 and TRBJ1-1, with D tentatively TRBD1 (5 bases). The ends were cut back, 4 bases at V and 1 base at J, with 13 bases in the middle. The germline CDR1 and CDR2 sequences are MNHEY and SMNVEV (reference sequence). This CDR3 spans 15 amino acids. The CDR3 DNA is TGTGCCAGCAGTTATACGTCGGGGGGGAACACTGAAGCTTTCTTT. This gives the protein CASSYTSGGNTEAFF.

The chain recombines TRBV29-1 with TRBJ2-3; D perhaps matches TRBD2 (6 bases). There are 14 residues in the CDR3. Deletions cut 6 bases from V and 6 bases from J, with 19 bases between. The V gene's germline CDR1 is SQVTM and CDR2 ANQGSEA. The CDR3 coding sequence is TGCAGCGTGGAACGTGGTGGGAGGACGGATACGCAGTATTTT. Translated: CSVERGGRTDTQYF.

This chain links TRBV5-6 with TRBJ2-3, with D perhaps TRBD2 (5 bases). Deletions cut 1 base from V and 1 base from J, with 7 bases between. The V gene's germline CDR1 is SGHDT and CDR2 YYEEEE. The CDR3 is made up of 14 amino acids. CDR3 residues: CASSLNSGTDTQYF. CDR3 coding DNA: TGTGCCAGCAGCTTGAATAGCGGCACAGATACGCAGTATTTT.

The CDR3 spells CASSPTSTTNEKLFF. The DNA for the CDR3 is TGTGCCAGCTCCCCGACGTCCACAACTAATGAAAAACTGTTTTTT. V and J are TRBV18 and TRBJ1-4; no clear D gene. CDR1 and CDR2 (germline): KGHSH, LQKENI. CDR3 size: 15 residues. V was trimmed by 6 bases and J by 0 bases, leaving 11 bases between them.

The genes are TRBV19 and TRBJ1-1; the D is unclear. The germline CDR1 and CDR2 sequences are LNHDA and SQIVND (reference sequence). The CDR3 length is 15 residues. Trimming cost V 3 bases and J 2 bases, with 13 bases left between them. In nucleotides, the CDR3 is TGTGCCAGTAGTATGAACGGGTACAAAAACACTGAAGCTTTCTTT. Residues: CASSMNGYKNTEAFF. The full variable domain, its missing parts supplied by reference TRBV19 and TRBJ1-1, is DGGITQSPKYLFRKEGQNVTLSCEQNLNHDAMYWYRQDPGQGLRLIYYSQIVNDFQKGDIAEGYSVSREKKESFPLTVTSAQKNPTAFYLCASSMNGYKNTEAFFGQGTRLTVV.

The J gene is TRBJ2-5, the V gene TRBV10-2; no definite D call. CDR1 is WSHSY, CDR2 SAAADI, per germline. This CDR3 is 15 amino acids long. Trimming took off 7 bases at V and 4 bases at J, with 19 bases between the two ends. In DNA, the CDR3 is TGCGCCAGCACGCCGAACCTACCCATGGGAGAGACCCAGTACTTC. Amino acids: CASTPNLPMGETQYF.

The chain is built from TRBV19 and TRBJ1-1, with D possibly being TRBD1 (6 bases). CDR3 length: 18 amino acids. CDR1 is LNHDA and CDR2 is SQIVND in the germline V gene (reference sequence). V was shortened by 2 bases and J by 0 bases, with 19 bases between the two germline ends. The CDR3 protein is CASSIRGGGRELNTEAFF. For the CDR3, the DNA is TGTGCCAGTAGTATAAGGGGAGGGGGGCGCGAGTTGAACACTGAAGCTTTCTTT.

Here the CDR3 reads CSVGQTGVSYNEQFF. In DNA, the CDR3 is TGCAGCGTTGGACAAACTGGGGTCTCCTACAATGAGCAGTTCTTC. The chain is built from TRBV29-1 and TRBJ2-1; D is undetermined. The CDR3 covers 15 residues. Looked up from germline, CDR1 is SQVTM and CDR2 is ANQGSEA. Trimming left V 4 bases short and J 0 bases short, with 13 bases between.

J is TRBJ1-1 and V is TRBV19; 9 positions match TRBD1. With 8 bases clipped from V and 0 bases from J, the junction kept 4 bases outside the gene matches. The CDR3 is 14 amino acids. The germline CDR1 and CDR2 sequences are LNHDA and SQIVND (reference sequence). CDR3 amino acids: CASGDRALNTEAFF. The CDR3 coding sequence is TGTGCCAGTGGGGACAGGGCTCTGAACACTGAAGCTTTCTTT.

This clone was picked up a small number of times. The chain combines TRBV28 with TRBJ2-3; D remains ambiguous. Germline V gene data show CDR1 as MDHEN and CDR2 as SYDVKM. This CDR3 has 14 residues. V dropped 1 base and J dropped 10 bases, with 15 bases sitting between them. CDR3 nucleotides: TGTGCCAGCAGTTTATACCTGACCCCGCAGGCGCAGTATTTT. Its protein product is CASSLYLTPQAQYF.

The gene calls are TRBV29-1 and TRBJ2-7; D is perhaps TRBD2 (6 bases). Trimming left V 3 bases short and J 0 bases short, with 9 bases between. Germline assignment: CDR1 SQVTM and CDR2 ANQGSEA. The CDR3 totals 13 residues. This CDR3 is CSVEEGPSYEQYF. As DNA, the CDR3 is TGCAGCGTTGAGGAGGGACCCTCCTACGAGCAGTACTTC.

The chain combines TRBV5-1 with TRBJ1-5; TRBD1 might be the D (5 bases). The germline V and J ends were trimmed by 3 bases and 5 bases, with 12 bases remaining between them. CDR1 SGHRS and CDR2 YFSETQ come from the germline V gene. CDR3 length equals 14 residues. The chain's CDR3 is CASSSGTLDQPQHF. CDR3 bases: TGCGCCAGCAGCTCCGGGACTCTGGATCAGCCCCAGCATTTT. Full variable domain (rest looked up from reference TRBV5-1 and TRBJ1-5): KAGVTQTPRYLIKTRGQQVTLSCSPISGHRSVSWYQQTPGQGLQFLFEYFSETQRNKGNFPGRFSGRQFSNSRSEMNVSTLELGDSALYLCASSSGTLDQPQHFGDGTRLSIL.

The chain employs TRBV5-6 and TRBJ2-1; D is possibly TRBD2 (6 bases). The CDR3 runs 16 residues. V shed 1 base and J shed 4 bases, with 15 bases lying between them. From germline, CDR1 is SGHDT and CDR2 YYEEEE. This chain's CDR3 is CASSLYDGSGYNEQFF. CDR3 sequence (DNA): TGTGCCAGCAGCTTGTATGACGGGAGCGGGTACAATGAGCAGTTCTTC.